The 15 T cell receptor beta chains listed next were all sequenced from one sample in a study of beta chain features in type 1 diabetes. Antigen specificity for these receptors is unknown. Reverse transcription of all isolated RNA meant that expressed TCRB transcripts were sequenced. The protocol was immunoSEQ multiplex PCR, while the TCRdb copy is restricted to in-frame clones and leaves out a portion. The sample records 550,000 to 850,000 clones, roughly 13% being singletons. General study findings and limits: Moderately but significantly shorter TCRB CDR3s were found in Type 1 diabetes patients in all four CD4+ subsets.

Sequencing was performed on naive CD4+ T cells from blood. The receptors were gathered from a young man with type 1 diabetes.

V usage is TRBV6-6 and J usage is TRBJ2-1, with D perhaps assigned TRBD1 or TRBD2 (6 bases each). There are 14 residues in the CDR3. Per germline, CDR1 MNHNY and CDR2 SVGAGI (reference sequence). Trimming removed 11 bases at V and 4 bases at J, with 18 bases between. The CDR3 reads CAVVGGLTYNEQFF. The CDR3 DNA reads TGTGCCGTGGTTGGGGGGCTCACATACAATGAGCAGTTCTTC.

This clone has a single count. This chain uses TRBV19 with TRBJ2-7; D possibly corresponds to TRBD2 (7 bases). V was clipped by 4 bases and J by 5 bases, with 15 bases between them. This CDR3 spans 14 amino acids. Germline assignment: CDR1 LNHDA and CDR2 SQIVND (reference sequence). The CDR3 DNA follows: TGTGCCAGTAGTACCCAAGGGGGGGACGACGAGCAGTACTTC. Amino acids: CASSTQGGDDEQYF.

This clone was detected only a few times. The genes are TRBV29-1 and TRBJ2-5; 9 bases align to TRBD1. The germline V gene encodes CDR1 SQVTM and CDR2 ANQGSEA. The CDR3 spans 12 residues. The V and J ends lost 8 bases and 5 bases, in that order; junction bases with no gene match: 6. Here the CDR3 DNA reads TGCAGCTTCGACAGGGGGGGCGAGACCCAGTACTTC. Amino acids: CSFDRGGETQYF.

The chain carries TRBV5-1 and TRBJ2-7; D perhaps matches TRBD1 (6 bases). The CDR3 extends over 14 amino acids. Germline V gene data show CDR1 as SGHRS and CDR2 as YFSETQ. Trimming removed 4 bases from V and 0 bases from J, with 11 bases in between. The DNA for the CDR3 is TGCGCCAGCAGCCGAACAGGGAGCTCCTACGAGCAGTACTTC. Amino acids: CASSRTGSSYEQYF.

This rearrangement joins TRBV19 to TRBJ2-3; possible D gene TRBD1, 5 bases. This CDR3 comprises 15 residues. CDR1 is LNHDA, CDR2 SQIVND, per germline (reference sequence). Trimming stripped 5 bases from V and 0 bases from J, with 12 bases between. In DNA form, the CDR3 reads TGTGCCAGTAGTGTTACAGGTCCTAGCACAGATACGCAGTATTTT. This gives the protein CASSVTGPSTDTQYF.

The chain couples TRBV27 to TRBJ2-7; a possible D gene is TRBD1 (6 bases). The CDR3 sequence is 14 residues long. Per the germline V gene, CDR1 is MNHEY and CDR2 is SMNVEV (reference sequence). Trimming stripped 5 bases from V and 4 bases from J, with 15 bases between. Here the CDR3 DNA reads TGTGCCAGCAGTCCCAACAGGGTTTCGTACGAGCAGTACTTC. This encodes CASSPNRVSYEQYF.

This clone appeared a few times. The chain employs TRBV18 and TRBJ2-7, with 9 bases fitting TRBD2. Germline trimming cut 4 bases from V and 0 bases from J; bases unmatched to any gene: 10. Germline V gene sequence: CDR1 KGHSH, CDR2 LQKENI. The length of the CDR3 is 17 residues. CDR3 coding DNA: TGTGCCAGCTCACAAGCTAGCGGGACCACCAGCTCCTACGAGCAGTACTTC. It is translated as CASSQASGTTSSYEQYF.

In its sample, this clone was seen a few times. V is TRBV30 and J is TRBJ1-1; 7 bases map to TRBD1. The CDR3 is 13 amino acids. Germline assignment: CDR1 GTSNPN and CDR2 SVGIG (reference sequence). V trimming: 2 bases; J trimming: 8 bases; junction bases outside the gene matches: 8. In nucleotides, the CDR3 is TGTGCCTGGAGTTCTTTACCCAGGGGGGAAGCTTTCTTT. This encodes CAWSSLPRGEAFF.

This clone was seen more than once but under ten times. The chain uses TRBV6-6 and TRBJ2-3; 9 nucleotides line up with TRBD1. Germline assignment: CDR1 MNHNY and CDR2 SVGAGI (reference sequence). The V segment lost 6 bases and the J segment 4 bases; nucleotides outside the gene matches: 5. The CDR3 extends over 14 amino acids. CDR3 protein: CASRNGQGSDTQYF. For the CDR3, the DNA is TGTGCCAGCAGAAATGGACAGGGGTCAGATACGCAGTATTTT.

The rearrangement uses TRBV9 and TRBJ2-7; tentative D call: TRBD1 (5 bases). The V gene lost 4 bases and the J gene lost 0 bases, with 14 bases spanning the gap. CDR1 and CDR2 from the germline V gene are SGDLS and YYNGEE. The length of the CDR3 is 15 residues. The CDR3 DNA sequence: TGTGCCAGCAGCCCCCAGGGCTCGAGCTCCTACGAGCAGTACTTC. It codes for CASSPQGSSSYEQYF.

A few counts support this clone. Other nucleotide sequences in the sample specify the same CDR3. V usage is TRBV30 and J usage is TRBJ1-5, with 10 bases matching TRBD1. The CDR3 is made up of 15 amino acids. From germline, CDR1 is GTSNPN and CDR2 SVGIG (reference sequence). V lost 1 base and J lost 2; bases outside the gene matches: 2. The CDR3 loop is CAWSAGTGGNQPQHF. The CDR3 DNA follows: TGTGCCTGGAGTGCCGGGACAGGGGGCAATCAGCCCCAGCATTTT.

This clone was observed a few times. The chain has TRBV4-1 and TRBJ2-2; 9 nucleotides align to TRBD1. The ends lost 5 bases at V and 4 bases at J; junction bases unmatched: 5. Germline loops: CDR1 MGHRA, CDR2 YSYEKL. The length of the CDR3 is 15 residues. The CDR3 DNA follows: TGCGCCAGCAGCGTACAGGGGGCTGTCACCGGGGAGCTGTTTTTT. As protein: CASSVQGAVTGELFF.

A few counts support this clone. The V and J genes are TRBV25-1 and TRBJ1-5; perhaps TRBD1 as D (5 bases). The CDR3 contains 14 residues. Germline V gives CDR1 MGHDK, CDR2 SYGVNS. V shed 5 bases and J shed 3 bases, with 11 bases lying between them. CDR3 residues: CASSPSGPNQPQHF. In DNA, the CDR3 is TGTGCCAGCAGTCCGTCGGGACCCAATCAGCCCCAGCATTTT.

This clone was seen a handful of times. This chain uses TRBV11-2 with TRBJ2-3; D is ambiguous. The germline V and J ends were trimmed by 11 bases and 1 base, with 7 bases remaining between them. Per the germline V gene, CDR1 is SGHAT and CDR2 is FQNNGV. This CDR3 spans 11 amino acids. CDR3 coding DNA: TGTGCCTCCCGGGGCACAGATACGCAGTATTTT. Translating it yields CASRGTDTQYF.

The V call is TRBV2, the J call TRBJ1-5; maybe TRBD1 (6 bases). The V and J ends lost 2 bases and 4 bases respectively, with 15 bases between them. The V gene's germline CDR1 is SNHLY and CDR2 FYNNEI. CDR3 size: 16 residues. This CDR3 is CASSEIRPQGNQPQHF. The CDR3 DNA follows: TGTGCCAGCAGTGAAATCAGACCGCAGGGGAATCAGCCCCAGCATTTT.